The 31 T cell receptor beta chains in this list originate from one sample, sequenced in a study. One entry per CDR3 protein results from TCRdb running MiXCR on the reads. The sample contains about 4,500 distinct CDR3 sequences, roughly 8.4% of which appear only once. The sample taken for sequencing was CD4+ T cells from synovial fluid. Source of these receptors: a human donor with rheumatoid arthritis.

On this clonotype itself: This may come from a read error, since a much larger clone is one base off. V is TRBV7-9 and J is TRBJ1-5; D gene ambiguous. Germline V CDR1 and CDR2: SEHNR, FQNEAQ (reference sequence). The CDR3 spans 14 residues. CDR3 DNA sequence: TGTGTCAGCAGTCATGACTCGATAATCAAGCCCCAGCATTTT. Translation: CVSSHDSIIKPQHF.

Relative to its sample, this clonotype is large (0.1 to 1%). V and J are TRBV7-2 and TRBJ2-5; D unclear. The V end was cut by 0 bases, the J end by 6 bases, with 8 bases between. Per germline, CDR1 SGHTA and CDR2 FQGNSA. The CDR3 totals 13 residues. The DNA of the CDR3 is TGTGCCAGCAGCTTAGCCCCCCGCCAGACCCAGTACTTC. It yields the protein CASSLAPRQTQYF.

This clonotype is medium-sized (0.01 to 0.1%). The rearrangement joins TRBV11-2 to TRBJ2-7; 8 nucleotides line up with TRBD2. The CDR3 runs to 14 residues. V shed 4 bases, J shed 4 bases, and the junction held 6 bases outside the gene matches. Germline V gene data show CDR1 as SGHAT and CDR2 as FQNNGV. The CDR3 nucleotides read TGTGCCAGCAGCTCGACTAGCGCCTTATACGAGCAGTACTTC. Translated, it gives CASSSTSALYEQYF. The full variable domain, rest sourced from reference TRBV11-2 and TRBJ2-7, is EAGVAQSPRYKIIEKRQSVAFWCNPISGHATLYWYQQILGQGPKLLIQFQNNGVVDDSQLPKDRFSAERLKGVDSTLKIQPAKLEDSAVYLCASSSTSALYEQYFGPGTRLTVT.

The chain carries TRBV6-2 or TRBV6-3 and TRBJ2-5, with 11 bases aligning to TRBD2. CDR1 is MNHEY and CDR2 is SVGEGT in the germline V gene. The CDR3 runs 16 residues. Unmatched junction bases numbered 6, after V lost 5 bases and J lost 1 base. The CDR3 reads CASSLSGTSGQETQYF. Written as DNA, the CDR3 is TGTGCCAGCAGTCTTTCCGGGACTAGCGGCCAAGAGACCCAGTACTTC.

In its sample, this clonotype ranks as medium-sized. The rearrangement links TRBV20-1 to TRBJ2-7; the match to TRBD2 covers 9 bases. Germline CDR1 and CDR2: DFQATT and SNEGSKA (reference sequence). The CDR3 has 16 amino acids. V dropped 5 bases and J dropped 2; count of bases not matched to a gene: 13. CDR3 coding DNA: TGCAGTGCTGCCCAAGGTGGCCTAGCGGGGCCCTACGAGCAGTACTTC. Translation: CSAAQGGLAGPYEQYF.

This clonotype was found a few times. V gene TRBV29-1 combines with J gene TRBJ2-1; maybe TRBD2 (5 bases). The germline gives CDR1 SQVTM, CDR2 ANQGSEA. The CDR3 spans 14 residues. Trimming took 4 bases from V and 4 from J, leaving 14 bases between them. The CDR3 protein is CSVVLGVRYNEQFF. CDR3 coding DNA: TGCAGCGTTGTATTGGGAGTCCGGTACAATGAGCAGTTCTTC.

By sample fraction, this clonotype is medium-sized. This chain connects TRBV6-6 to TRBJ1-2; 7 nucleotides agree with TRBD1. CDR3 length: 18 residues. With 0 bases clipped from V and 4 bases from J, the junction kept 14 bases outside the gene matches. Germline V gene sequence: CDR1 MNHNY, CDR2 SVGAGI (reference sequence). CDR3 coding DNA: TGTGCCAGCAGTTACTCCGGGTGGAGGGACAGCCGTTCCTATGGCTACACCTTC. Translation gives CASSYSGWRDSRSYGYTF.

Notes on this clonotype: Given a much more abundant clone one base away, this may be a read error. J is TRBJ1-6 and V is TRBV5-6; D unclear. The V end was cut by 1 base, the J end by 9 bases, with 5 bases between. This CDR3 is 12 amino acids long. Germline lookup yields CDR1 SGHDT and CDR2 YYEEEE. CDR3 sequence (DNA): TGTGCCAGCAGCTTGCGCTCTTCACCCCTCCACTTT. Encoded protein: CASSLRSSPLHF.

As for this clonotype: A much larger clone lies a single base off, so this may be a read error. The chain has TRBV7-3 and TRBJ2-5, with D possibly matching TRBD1 (6 bases). The germline V gene encodes CDR1 SGHTA and CDR2 FQGTGA. The CDR3 totals 15 residues. The CDR3 reads CVSSQQGHPGETQYF. As DNA, the CDR3 is TGTGTCAGCAGCCAACAGGGACACCCTGGGGAGACCCAGTACTTC.

This clonotype was detected ten times or more. The V gene is TRBV5-4, the J gene TRBJ1-2; D remains ambiguous. CDR3 length equals 13 residues. CDR1 and CDR2 (germline): SGHNT, YYREEE (reference sequence). V gave up 5 bases and J gave up 3 bases, with 11 bases separating them. The DNA for the CDR3 is TGTGCCAGCAGATTGTCGGGATACTATGGCTACACCTTC. Its translation: CASRLSGYYGYTF.

This clonotype has a handful of counts. The chain carries TRBV11-3 and TRBJ2-5, with 16 bases that match TRBD2. The V gene end was trimmed by 5 bases and the J gene end by 4 bases; junction bases not matched to a gene: 10. Germline values: CDR1 SGHNT, CDR2 YENEEA. The CDR3 contains 18 residues. The CDR3 is CASSPGLAGGPSIETQYF. DNA for the CDR3: TGTGCCAGCAGCCCGGGACTAGCGGGAGGGCCCAGCATAGAGACCCAGTACTTC.

This clonotype is medium-sized within its sample. The V call is TRBV2, the J call TRBJ1-6, with 7 bases aligning to TRBD1. This CDR3 contains 15 residues. V trimming: 2 bases; J trimming: 10 bases; junction bases outside the gene matches: 8. Germline-derived CDR1 and CDR2 are SNHLY and FYNNEI. The chain's CDR3 is CASSESLGQVSPLHF. Written as DNA, the CDR3 is TGTGCCAGCAGTGAATCCCTTGGACAGGTGTCACCCCTCCACTTT.

A remark on this clonotype: A much larger clone lies one base from this, so it may be a read error. The CDR3 does not close with the conserved phenylalanine or tryptophan, likely indicating a read error. This chain joins TRBV28 and TRBJ2-5, with 12 bases aligning to TRBD1. This CDR3 is 13 amino acids long. Germline lookup yields CDR1 MDHEN and CDR2 SYDVKM. V shed 8 bases and J 5 bases; nucleotides not matched to a gene: 3. CDR3 sequence reads: CASGTGGAETQYS. CDR3 DNA sequence: TGTGCCAGCGGGACAGGGGGCGCGGAGACCCAGTACTCC.

This clonotype was picked up many times. V gene TRBV12-3 or TRBV12-4 combines with J gene TRBJ1-6, with 7 positions matching TRBD1. This CDR3 contains 13 residues. V dropped 8 bases and J dropped 10; count of bases not matched to a gene: 8. The CDR3 spells CASVDRVGSPLHF. CDR3 in DNA: TGTGCCAGCGTCGACAGGGTAGGCTCACCCCTCCACTTT.

This clonotype was seen a few times. The rearrangement joins TRBV5-6 to TRBJ1-1; no clear D. The CDR3 length is 13 residues. Looked up from germline, CDR1 is SGHDT and CDR2 is YYEEEE. The V end was cut by 4 bases, the J end by 4 bases, with 11 bases between. The CDR3 region is CASSRLGFTEAFF. CDR3 DNA sequence: TGTGCCAGCAGCCGACTAGGGTTCACTGAAGCTTTCTTT.

This clonotype counts as medium-sized. The chain links TRBV12-3 or TRBV12-4 to TRBJ2-4; either TRBD1 or TRBD2 may fit D (5 bases each). The CDR3 totals 12 residues. Trimming left V 6 bases short and J 7 bases short, with 10 bases between. The chain's CDR3 is CASSTGTNIQYF. In DNA form, the CDR3 reads TGTGCCAGCAGCACCGGGACGAACATTCAGTACTTC.

In its sample, this clonotype ranks as medium-sized. The chain uses TRBV5-1 and TRBJ2-1, with TRBD2 matching 7 bases. J gave up 6 bases and V 7 bases, and 10 bases lay outside the gene matches. Per germline, CDR1 SGHRS and CDR2 YFSETQ. There are 14 residues in the CDR3. In nucleotides, the CDR3 is TGCGCCAGCGCGGGAGTTGTCGAAGGCAATGAGCAGTTCTTC. It encodes CASAGVVEGNEQFF.

By sample share, this clonotype is large. The DNA for the CDR3 is TGTGCCAGCCTTAAGGACAGGACCTCTCTCGAGCAGTACTTC. The encoded protein is CASLKDRTSLEQYF. The J gene is TRBJ2-7, the V gene TRBV2; 7 nucleotides align to TRBD1. V was pared by 8 bases and J by 6 bases, with 13 bases of the junction left unmatched. The CDR3 consists of 14 residues. Germline CDR1 reads SNHLY; CDR2 reads FYNNEI.

This clonotype is labeled medium-sized. This rearrangement joins TRBV5-1 to TRBJ2-5, with D perhaps TRBD1 or TRBD2 (7 bases each). The V gene lost 4 bases and the J gene lost 4 bases, with 20 bases spanning the gap. Per the germline V gene, CDR1 is SGHRS and CDR2 is YFSETQ. The CDR3 is made up of 16 amino acids. This CDR3 reads CASSPGGAGGGETQYF. The CDR3 nucleotides read TGCGCCAGCAGCCCCGGAGGGGCAGGGGGGGGAGAGACCCAGTACTTC.

This clonotype is termed medium-sized (0.01 to 0.1%). The chain recombines TRBV7-3 with TRBJ2-2; D might be TRBD2 (5 bases). CDR3 size: 16 residues. Trimming stripped 4 bases from V and 4 bases from J, with 16 bases between. Germline V CDR1 and CDR2: SGHTA, FQGTGA. The CDR3 coding sequence is TGTGCCAGCAGCTCACTCGGTTCTAGCCGCACCGGGGAGCTGTTTTTT. It translates to CASSSLGSSRTGELFF.

This clonotype came up a few times. The chain links TRBV2 to TRBJ2-1; D unresolved. From germline, CDR1 is SNHLY and CDR2 FYNNEI. This CDR3 contains 13 residues. V gave up 8 bases and J gave up 1 base, with 9 bases separating them. Written as DNA, the CDR3 is TGTGCCAGCGCTAGGGCTTCCTACAATGAGCAGTTCTTC. It translates to CASARASYNEQFF.

This clonotype is judged medium-sized. The gene calls are TRBV9 and TRBJ2-1; 9 nucleotides agree with TRBD2. CDR3 length equals 16 residues. CDR1 SGDLS and CDR2 YYNGEE come from the germline V gene. J lost 3 bases, V lost 0 bases, and 4 bases had no gene match. The CDR3 sequence is CASSVAFSGSYNEQFF. The CDR3 coding sequence is TGTGCCAGCAGCGTAGCTTTTAGCGGGAGCTACAATGAGCAGTTCTTC.

This clonotype was found many times. This chain connects TRBV28 to TRBJ1-1; D is undetermined. Germline lookup yields CDR1 MDHEN and CDR2 SYDVKM. V gave up 6 bases and J gave up 7 bases, with 9 bases separating them. The CDR3 covers 11 residues. CDR3 nucleotide sequence: TGTGCCAGCAGGCTTAGTGGTGAAGCTTTCTTT. Residues: CASRLSGEAFF.

This clonotype has at least ten counts. The chain has TRBV6-1 and TRBJ1-5, with D tentatively TRBD1 (6 bases). CDR1 MNHNS and CDR2 SASEGT come from the germline V gene. V dropped 6 bases and J dropped 2 bases, with 11 bases sitting between them. The CDR3 consists of 14 residues. The CDR3 DNA sequence: TGTGCCAGCAGCCAGGACAGCGGCAATCAGCCCCAGCATTTT. This sequence encodes CASSQDSGNQPQHF.

This clonotype appeared once. This chain links TRBV5-5 with TRBJ2-7, with D perhaps matching TRBD1 or TRBD2 (5 bases each). V was cut by 4 bases and J by 0 bases, with 20 bases left in between. The CDR3 consists of 17 residues. CDR1 is SGHKS, CDR2 YYEKEE, per germline (reference sequence). DNA for the CDR3: TGTGCCAGCAGCCGTCCCCCCGGGGCGGTAACCTCCTACGAGCAGTACTTC. As protein: CASSRPPGAVTSYEQYF.

By sample fraction, this clonotype is medium-sized. The CDR3 is CASSLGQDYEQYF. In DNA form, the CDR3 reads TGTGCCAGCAGCTTAGGACAGGACTACGAGCAGTACTTC. The chain has TRBV7-2 and TRBJ2-7, with D maybe TRBD1 (6 bases). The CDR3 length is 13 residues. The germline gives CDR1 SGHTA, CDR2 FQGNSA. V lost 1 base, J lost 3 bases, and 7 bases lay in between.

Relative to its sample, this clonotype is medium-sized. V usage is TRBV2 and J usage is TRBJ2-5; D perhaps matches TRBD2 (6 bases). Trimming removed 5 bases from V and 2 bases from J, with 15 bases in between. CDR3 length equals 15 residues. Germline CDR1 is SNHLY and CDR2 is FYNNEI. In nucleotides, the CDR3 is TGTGCCAGCAGTTGGAGCGGGCCCATTCAAGAGACCCAGTACTTC. Protein sequence: CASSWSGPIQETQYF.

This clonotype was found many times. This chain uses TRBV28 with TRBJ2-2, with 7 bases that match TRBD2. This CDR3 has 16 amino acids. V gave up 5 bases and J gave up 1 base; unmatched junction bases: 7. Germline-derived CDR1 and CDR2 are MDHEN and SYDVKM. Written as DNA, the CDR3 is TGTGCCAGCAGTCCGAATAGCGGGCTGAACACCGGGGAGCTGTTTTTT. It yields the protein CASSPNSGLNTGELFF.

The chain combines TRBV15 with TRBJ1-4, with a tentative D call TRBD1 (6 bases). V was clipped by 4 bases and J by 12 bases, with 18 bases between them. Germline assignment: CDR1 LNHNV and CDR2 YYDKDF (reference sequence). This CDR3 has 14 residues. The CDR3 spells CATSINSQGGELFF. DNA of the CDR3: TGTGCCACCAGCATCAATTCACAGGGTGGCGAACTGTTTTTT.

Judged by abundance, this clonotype is medium-sized. The junction does not match germline at one end; this may be a read error. The chain couples TRBV10-2 to TRBJ2-4, with 7 bases lining up with TRBD1. From germline, CDR1 is WSHSY and CDR2 SAAADI. The CDR3 extends over 12 amino acids. The DNA for the CDR3 is TGCGCCAGCAGTGGGGACAGCCCAAAGGTGGACTTC. The encoded protein is CASSGDSPKVDF.

This clonotype is labeled as medium-sized. The V and J genes are TRBV20-1 and TRBJ2-5; no firm D call. Trimming removed 7 bases from V and 5 bases from J, with 8 bases in between. Germline V gene lookup returns CDR1 DFQATT and CDR2 SNEGSKA (reference sequence). This CDR3 comprises 10 residues. The CDR3 coding sequence is TGCAGTGGGGTTGAGGAGACCCAGTACTTC. It yields the protein CSGVEETQYF.